This record covers a single T cell receptor beta chain. Data came from immunoSEQ multiplex PCR; TCRdb stores just in-frame clones and leaves some out. The data contain fewer than 200,000 clones, 84% of them singletons. Participant age was about 18 to 95 years, and participants resided in 20 to 30 US areas. A COVID-19 case had been met by exposed participants during the 2 weeks before study entry. This specimen comes from a study of blood T cell repertoires in COVID-19. As for the study in general: Sites in the United States, Italy and Spain provided acute and convalescent COVID-19 samples. From T cells, B-cell-depleted T cells, or PBMCs came the material, which was cDNA or gDNA.

CDR1 is LNHDA and CDR2 is SQIVND in the germline V gene (reference sequence). V was clipped by 5 bases and J by 2 bases, with 23 bases between them. The CDR3 runs to 18 residues. Sequenced: PBMCs or T cells enriched from blood (not recorded which). The source is a woman aged 25 to 39 who had been exposed to COVID-19. V and J are TRBV19 and TRBJ2-3; possible D gene TRBD2, 6 bases. CDR3 residues: CASSLEGWGLRYTDTQYF. For the CDR3, the DNA is TGTGCCAGTAGTTTGGAGGGATGGGGATTACGGTACACAGATACGCAGTATTTT.